This T cell receptor (beta chain) was identified in a study of a mutant IDH1 vaccine in newly diagnosed glioma. Looking at the study overall: Either 4-6 weeks after radiotherapy alone or alongside temozolomide, vaccination was begun. Earlier treatment was radiotherapy, temozolomide, or both, with most getting both. Study-level results: Vaccination induced immune responses in around 93% of patients.

Germline V gene sequence: CDR1 MNHNS, CDR2 SASEGT. V lost 2 bases, J lost 5 bases, and 12 bases lay in between. The CDR3 covers 14 residues. As concerns this clone: As yet, its antigen is unknown.

Time point specified: week 47, end of study. Each dose delivered 300 ug of mutant IDH1 20-mer peptide subcutaneously with imiquimod. Some clones are missing from TCRdb's copy, which holds only in-frame ones; the method was immunoSEQ multiplex PCR. The sample lists about 55,000 clones, more than 75% occurring once. This receptor was taken from a woman in her thirties or forties with glioma. Some clones in this sample may be carry-over from other donors' samples. This specimen was PBMCs, taken from a glioma patient whose treatment included an IDH1 peptide vaccine. The V gene is TRBV6-1, the J gene TRBJ1-1; the D gene is possibly TRBD1 (5 bases). Here the CDR3 reads CASSEFGGRTEAFF. For the CDR3, the DNA is TGTGCCAGCAGTGAATTCGGGGGGAGGACTGAAGCTTTCTTT.